This T cell receptor beta chain derives from a study of control samples from healthy donors and cancer patients. This clone is a singleton in its sample. Germline CDR1 and CDR2: LGHNT and FRNRAP. This CDR3 has 16 amino acids. With V trimmed by 4 bases and J by 3 bases, 7 bases remained unmatched. The data were produced by immunoSEQ multiplex PCR, yet TCRdb's version contains in-frame clones alone and is incomplete. In the table there are some 90,000 clones, 85% to 90% of which are singletons. V gene TRBV12-5 combines with J gene TRBJ2-2; 8 bases agree with TRBD2. Sequencing input: blood. The clonotype originates from a woman in her sixties or seventies in good health. DNA of the CDR3: TGTGCTAGTGGTTGGGGACTAGACACTTACACCGGGGAGCTGTTTTTT. This gives the protein CASGWGLDTYTGELFF.